One T cell receptor (beta chain) is described in this entry. The target antigen is unknown. Via MiXCR, TCRdb re-called the 5' RACE reads, giving one row per CDR3 protein. Of 380,000 or so distinct CDR3 sequences listed, roughly an eighth are singletons. These data originate in a study of T-cell memory formation after mild COVID-19. Regarding the study as a whole: Researchers found some responding clones in pre-infection memory, a sign that cross-reactive memory joined.

CDR1 and CDR2 from the germline V gene are DFQATT and SNEGSKA (reference sequence). CDR3 length equals 15 residues. Deletions cut 2 bases from V and 0 bases from J, with 8 bases between. Sequenced input: PBMCs or a T cell subset sorted from them (not recorded which). This chain links TRBV20-1 with TRBJ2-6; D is undetermined. This sequence was found in a young man who had mild COVID-19 (a few samples of this study predate the infection). Cell type and time point are not known. The CDR3 region is CSARPEPSGANVLTF. CDR3 DNA sequence: TGCAGTGCTAGACCCGAGCCCTCTGGGGCCAACGTCCTGACTTTC.